This T cell receptor beta chain was retrieved from a study of CD8+CD57+ T cells in acquired aplastic anemia (dated by TCRdb to 2016 to 2018). Background for the entire study: A mean of 3.2 ug of DNA, ranging from about 0.17 to 30 ug, was extracted from sorted CD4+ and CD8+ cells. What the research found in general, with its limitations: Twenty-nine CD8+ CDR3 sequences were found in both patients and controls but appeared to be highly expressed in patients and within the immunodominant clones of the patients. No significant difference in CD8+ Simpson's diversity was found between patients and healthy controls (P=0.060).

In this study, sorted CD4+ and CD8+ T cells from the blood of healthy subjects and of severe aplastic anemia patients had their TCR repertoires deep-sequenced. Ficoll-Paque density gradient centrifugation was used to isolate peripheral blood mononuclear cells. CD4+ and CD8+ T cells were sorted by FACS or magnetic beads before DNA extraction. This clonotype was seen many times. Its recognized antigen is unknown. Base quality data are lacking; no much larger clone is found one base away. TCR beta VDJ combination and CDR3 sequence profiling used genomic DNA as the template. An Illumina HiSeq 2000 was the platform used for TCR repertoire sequencing. For the original study's pipeline: Repertoire assessment relied on Simpson's diversity index, CDR3 size and DJ length profiles, and TRBV/TRBJ rearrangement plots. The most abundant DNA sequence in the deep sequencing data was defined as the immunodominant clone. CDR3 amino acid sequences were screened for sharing across subjects and were compared with published repertoires and the VDJdb database. TCRdb handled the public reads itself, with Q25 trimming in fastp and clone calling in MiXCR, and kept productive beta chains. Rows with a matching CDR3 protein are joined into one entry that keeps the most common DNA and genes. TCRdb, not the authors, supplied the V and J calls. The sample table shows 150,000 to 200,000 distinct CDR3 sequences, and roughly 64% are seen once. The ten biggest clones cover 40% to 55% of the sample.

From a lookup of the germline V gene, CDR1 and CDR2 are SGDLS and YYNGEE. The CDR3 numbers 16 residues from cysteine through phenylalanine. The entry retains the CDR3 DNA only, 48 bases that are in frame from base 1. Unmatched junction bases come to 7, with V trimmed by 0 bases and J by 4 bases. The chain couples TRBV9 to TRBJ2-1, and TRBD1 matches 7 of the central bases. This TCR derives from a human donor with severe aplastic anemia or a healthy control (not recorded which). Sequencing input: sorted CD4+, CD8+, or CD8+CD57+ T cells (not recorded which) from PBMCs. CDR3 sequence: CASSVDGRGSYNEQFF. The DNA sequence is given as TGTGCCAGCAGCGTAGACGGCAGGGGGTCGTACAATGAGCAGTTCTTC.